This T cell receptor (beta chain) was sequenced during a study of T-cell memory formation after mild COVID-19 (dated by TCRdb to the early 2020s). In terms of the full investigation: TCR sequence clusters from the two donors were found to be largely donor specific. Two young, previously healthy adult volunteers, one female and one male, were included in the cohort. In a couple of donors, T-cell clones that expanded and contracted after mild COVID-19 were tracked by sequencing TCRalpha and TCRbeta repertoires over time.

The data were produced on an Illumina NovaSeq 6000. cDNA libraries for TCRalpha and TCRbeta were prepared by 5'RACE using constant-segment primers, with sample barcodes and unique molecular identifiers added. Trizol reagent was used to extract RNA from every sample. The libraries were amplified in two PCR steps, and the second step added a second sample barcode and Illumina TruSeq adapters. Libraries were sequenced on an Illumina NovaSeq with 2 x 150 bp paired-end reads. The paper's processing steps were these. Demultiplexing of reads and collapsing into UMI-guided consensus sequences were performed with migec v1.2.7. Using mixcr v2.1.11, UMI consensuses were aligned to TRA and TRB V and J templates and then assembled into clonotypes. Clonotypes were classified as expanded or contracted when called significant by both edgeR and NoisET, with noise models trained on biological replicates. For edgeR calls, the cutoffs were a false discovery rate-adjusted p below 0.01 and a log2 fold-change threshold of 1. As an exploratory analysis of dynamics, PCA with hierarchical clustering was applied to max-normalized trajectories of the 1000 most abundant clonotypes. Each responding clone was given a CD4 or CD8 phenotype based on the CD4+ and CD8+ repertoires, which had been sequenced separately. The public sequencing data were trimmed at Q25 with fastp and processed into clonotypes with MiXCR by TCRdb, which kept only in-frame beta chains. Rows merge per CDR3 protein into single entries with the most common DNA and genes. TCRdb, rather than the study authors, made the V and J calls. This sample is represented by about 82,000 distinct CDR3 sequences; about 14% of them were singletons. The top ten hold around two fifths of the sample.

Ficoll-Paque density gradient centrifugation was the method used to isolate PBMCs. There are a few counts of this clonotype. Its antigen target is currently unknown. No clone much larger than this one lies a single base away; base qualities are absent. What the study reported, not specific to this receptor: Some responding clones were found in pre-infection memory, which suggests that pre-existing cross-reactive memory T cells took part in the SARS-CoV-2 response. Only a couple of mild cases were covered by the study, and larger cohorts that include severe cases with pre-infection samples were considered necessary. Whether the second-wave clones peaking on day 37 were SARS-CoV-2 specific was not confirmed. From day 15 to 85, contracting clones showed balanced CD4/CD8 phenotypes, whereas a second wave of clones that expanded from day 15 to 37 leaned towards CD4+. Contracting CD4+ clones were found mainly in CM and EM memory subsets, while CD8+ clones were enriched in EMRA.

The germline V gene (reference sequence) sets CDR1 to MNHNY and CDR2 to SVGAGI. The CDR3, cysteine through phenylalanine, is 15 amino acids long. Here the CDR3 DNA is all that survives: 45 bases in frame from base 1. V drops 7 bases and J drops 4 bases, leaving 19 bases in between. Sample: PBMCs or a T cell subset sorted from them (not recorded which). This sequence uses TRBV6-6 and TRBJ2-5; 5 matching bases give a weak D call of TRBD2. The TCR sequence derives from a man aged 18 to 35 who had mild COVID-19 (a few samples of this study predate the infection). The sample titles of this study are shuffled in the database, so cell type and time point are left out; the donor was told from shared clones. CDR3 loop: CASTFSRPGSETQYF. At the DNA level, the sequence is TGTGCCAGCACCTTTTCCCGTCCGGGGTCAGAGACCCAGTACTTC.